This T cell receptor beta chain was retrieved from a study of shared clonotypes between healthy human individuals. Whole-study context: Plates per donor: three CD4 naive, three CD4 memory, two CD8 naive, one CD8 memory.

Naive CD8 cells lacked CD45RO, underwent positive selection for CCR7 and left out terminally differentiated effector memory CD45RA+ cells. Recent vaccinations or acute infections were absent in the healthy HIV-negative adult donors. The study, taken as a whole, reports: Represented diversity, genetic and exposure-history alike, was limited by few donors. Tissue TCR repertoires likely differ from these blood-only repertoires.

The germline V gene has CDR1 ENHRY and CDR2 SYGVKD. This CDR3 is built from 13 residues. J gave up 6 bases and V 6 bases, and 6 bases lay outside the gene matches. Method: immunoSEQ multiplex PCR; TCRdb's copy keeps in-frame clones and lacks some. Counted here are 500,000 to 700,000 clones, approximately 95% occurring once; the ten biggest clones make up over 0.1%. Concerning this clone: The antigen is unknown.

The sequence came from a young woman in good health. This chain links TRBV10-3 with TRBJ1-1; 8 bases fit TRBD1. Sequenced: naive CD8+ T cells sorted from blood. The CDR3 DNA follows: TGTGCCATCAGGCTTGGACAGGGCTCTGAAGCTTTCTTT. This sequence encodes CAIRLGQGSEAFF.